This T cell receptor beta chain appears in the sequencing data of a study of molecular identifiers for immune sequencing clone quantification. Losses at the gene ends were 1 base for V and 6 bases for J; bases not matched to a gene: 11. The CDR3 loop spans 15 amino acids. Germline-derived CDR1 and CDR2 are DFQATT and SNEGSKA (reference sequence). This clonotype has ten or more counts. MiXCR, run by TCRdb on the PCR reads, gives a single entry per CDR3 protein. The data show about 640,000 distinct CDR3 sequences, around 20% seen once. This clonotype was sampled from a human donor in good health. Some libraries in this study had Jurkat cell RNA spiked in. Sequences were obtained from naive CD8+ T cells from blood, with Jurkat cell RNA spiked in. Subset denoted: FACS-sorted CD8+CD4-CCR7+CD45RA+ naive T cells. This rearrangement joins TRBV20-1 to TRBJ1-2, with 7 bases matching TRBD1. The CDR3 loop reads CSARVWRQGIDGYTF. As DNA, the CDR3 is TGCAGTGCTAGAGTTTGGAGACAGGGAATCGATGGCTACACCTTC.